The rows below give T cell receptor beta chains drawn from one sample of a study of identical twins. TCRdb ran MiXCR on the 5' RACE reads and lists one entry per CDR3 protein. The sample holds some 900,000 distinct CDR3 sequences; roughly an eighth are singletons and the top ten take around 1.6%. These records were also assigned to another study, of yellow fever vaccine responses in identical twins.

The sequencing sample was made of PBMCs. Receptor source: a woman aged 18-29 years in good health. The CDR3 runs from the conserved cysteine through the conserved F or W. The order of the fields is clone size, D gene, V gene, J gene, CDR3 protein, CDR3 DNA. D genes are given only for firm matches. Size tells how often a clone was seen (once, few, many) or the class of an expanded clone, and some rows leave it out.

size: NA; D: TRBD2; V: TRBV28; J: TRBJ2-1; CDR3: CASSSTPGSSGRAVWNEQFF; DNA: TGTGCCAGCAGTTCAACCCCGGGGTCTAGCGGGAGGGCTGTGTGGAATGAGCAGTTCTTC
size: few; D: TRBD1; V: TRBV20-1; J: TRBJ1-5; CDR3: CSASPSGQGFQPQHF; DNA: TGCAGTGCTAGCCCCTCGGGACAGGGGTTTCAGCCCCAGCATTTT
size: NA; D: TRBD2; V: TRBV11-3; J: TRBJ2-2; CDR3: CASSFELAGSRRGELFF; DNA: TGTGCCAGCAGCTTCGAACTAGCGGGATCTCGAAGGGGGGAGCTGTTTTTT
size: NA; D: TRBD2; V: TRBV7-9; J: TRBJ2-1; CDR3: CASSLGTSGRKDEQFF; DNA: TGTGCCAGCAGCTTAGGGACTAGCGGGAGGAAGGATGAGCAGTTCTTC
size: NA; D: TRBD2; V: TRBV7-9; J: TRBJ2-5; CDR3: CASSLGGGLEETQYF; DNA: TGTGCCAGCAGCTTAGGGGGAGGGTTGGAAGAGACCCAGTACTTC
size: few; D: TRBD2; V: TRBV28; J: TRBJ2-1; CDR3: CASSLSSSGSYNEQFF; DNA: TGTGCCAGCAGTTTGTCGTCTAGCGGGAGTTACAATGAGCAGTTCTTC
size: few; D: NA; V: TRBV14; J: TRBJ2-6; CDR3: CASSQGDIANVLTF; DNA: TGTGCCAGCAGCCAAGGCGATATAGCCAACGTCCTGACTTTC
size: NA; D: TRBD2; V: TRBV24-1; J: TRBJ2-1; CDR3: CATSDFSGSDFNNEQFF; DNA: TGTGCCACCAGTGATTTTAGCGGGAGTGACTTTAACAATGAGCAGTTCTTC
size: NA; D: NA; V: TRBV5-1; J: TRBJ1-2; CDR3: CASSPGVFYGYTF; DNA: TGCGCCAGCAGCCCGGGCGTCTTCTATGGCTACACCTTC
size: few; D: NA; V: TRBV4-1; J: TRBJ2-3; CDR3: CASSQESVSSTDTQYF; DNA: TGCGCCAGCAGCCAAGAAAGTGTGTCAAGCACAGATACGCAGTATTTT
size: many; D: TRBD2; V: TRBV4-1; J: TRBJ2-1; CDR3: CASSQPLAGGYNEQFF; DNA: TGCGCCAGCAGCCAGCCCCTAGCGGGGGGGTACAATGAGCAGTTCTTC
size: NA; D: NA; V: TRBV5-1; J: TRBJ2-1; CDR3: CASSLGRFQFF; DNA: TGCGCCAGCAGCCTTGGGCGATTTCAGTTCTTC
size: NA; D: NA; V: TRBV29-1; J: TRBJ2-4; CDR3: CSVEGSTYGMRTKNIQYF; DNA: TGCAGCGTTGAAGGCAGTACTTACGGGATGAGGACCAAAAACATTCAGTACTTC
size: many; D: NA; V: TRBV4-1; J: TRBJ2-1; CDR3: CASSPTNNEQFF; DNA: TGCGCCAGCAGCCCCACCAACAATGAGCAGTTCTTC
size: few; D: NA; V: TRBV11-2; J: TRBJ2-7; CDR3: CASLRTYEQYF; DNA: TGTGCCAGCCTCCGGACCTACGAGCAGTACTTC
size: NA; D: NA; V: TRBV19; J: TRBJ2-1; CDR3: CASSILEGGNEQFF; DNA: TGTGCCAGTAGTATATTAGAGGGGGGTAATGAGCAGTTCTTC
size: NA; D: TRBD1; V: TRBV12-3/TRBV12-4; J: TRBJ1-5; CDR3: CASSFRGQGNQPQHF; DNA: TGTGCCAGCAGTTTCCGGGGACAGGGCAATCAGCCCCAGCATTTT
size: few; D: TRBD2; V: TRBV20-1; J: TRBJ2-3; CDR3: CSARRPGLGDTQYF; DNA: TGCAGTGCAAGGCGCCCGGGACTAGGGGATACGCAGTATTTT
size: few; D: TRBD1; V: TRBV20-1; J: TRBJ1-2; CDR3: CSKTGIYGYTF; DNA: TGCAGTAAGACAGGGATCTATGGCTACACCTTC
size: many; D: NA; V: TRBV7-6; J: TRBJ1-2; CDR3: CASSPRGRTDGDRYGYTF; DNA: TGTGCCAGCAGCCCCCGGGGGCGGACGGATGGTGATCGGTATGGCTACACCTTC
size: NA; D: TRBD2; V: TRBV5-1; J: TRBJ2-3; CDR3: CASSFTSGAYTDTQYF; DNA: TGCGCCAGCAGCTTCACTAGCGGGGCTTACACAGATACGCAGTATTTT
size: NA; D: NA; V: TRBV7-8; J: TRBJ2-2; CDR3: CASSLKGIANTGELFF; DNA: TGTGCCAGCAGCTTAAAGGGCATCGCGAACACCGGGGAGCTGTTTTTT
size: NA; D: NA; V: TRBV2; J: TRBJ1-1; CDR3: CAPSHGLNTEAFF; DNA: TGTGCCCCCTCCCACGGGTTGAACACTGAAGCTTTCTTT